This T cell receptor (beta chain) was sequenced in a study of identical twins. Regarding the study as a whole: Invariant MAIT and iNKT cells could partly confound zero-insertion analyses. Abundant beta clonotypes from cord blood had fewer insertions, unlike memory repertoires, which showed none.

The CDR3 loop spans 16 amino acids. Trimming took 1 base from V and 9 from J; bases not matched to a gene: 13. The germline CDR1 and CDR2 sequences are LGHNA and YSLEER. It was template switching that added a universal primer site, and there were unique molecular identifiers on the cDNA. TCRdb reprocessed the 5' RACE reads with MiXCR, giving one entry per CDR3 protein. Of 400,000 to 500,000 distinct CDR3 sequences listed, about 18% are singletons. This clonotype was detected only a few times. No antigen is known for it. Material: naive T cells sorted from blood. This TCR derives from a man aged 50-60 years in good health. The chain links TRBV4-3 to TRBJ2-3, with 7 bases matching TRBD1. The DNA for the CDR3 is TGCGCCAGCAGCCAAGGACAGGGTGGGGGCCCCCACACGCAGTATTTT. This sequence encodes CASSQGQGGGPHTQYF.